This paragraph covers one T cell receptor beta chain sequence. What this receptor recognizes is not known. Base quality data are lacking; no much larger clone is found one base away. This entry belongs to a study of CD8 T cells in ankylosing spondylitis (dated by TCRdb to between 2016 and 2019). In the study overall: T cell receptor beta repertoires were profiled in healthy donors and ankylosing spondylitis patients so that disease-linked TCR variants could be found. The whole study cohort included about a hundred healthy donors and about two dozen ankylosing spondylitis patients. Peripheral blood was sampled, and synovial fluid was additionally collected from ankylosing spondylitis patients. Summary of the overall study and its limitations: A TCR beta motif of about 8 highly homologous amino acid variants appeared characteristic of blood from ankylosing spondylitis patients. The disease-linked clones had a CD8+ phenotype and were found at relatively low frequencies in peripheral blood. The disease-linked clones were reported as significantly enriched in matched synovial fluid samples from ankylosing spondylitis patients. Some motif variants had previously been reported in the synovial fluid and blood of reactive arthritis patients, which suggests shared mechanisms of disease initiation.

The instrument was an Illumina HiSeq 2500. Quantitative 5'-RACE with molecular barcodes was used to prepare TCR beta libraries. The original pipeline was this. To identify disease-linked TCR variants, a new computational method was used, one built on a probabilistic model of VDJ rearrangement. TCRdb handled the public reads itself, with Q25 trimming in fastp and clone calling in MiXCR, and kept productive beta chains. Each entry merges the rows of one CDR3 protein and shows their most common DNA and genes. For this entry, the V and J calls and clone size follow TCRdb and not the study's own pipeline. The sample table lists about 480,000 distinct CDR3 sequences, approximately 17% of them with a count of one. About 0.94% of the sample is taken by the ten largest. Sequences were obtained from blood, either unsorted or a sorted T cell fraction (not recorded which). The sequence was obtained from a male donor with ankylosing spondylitis.

The sequenced DNA is TGCAGTGCTGGACTGACGGGCAGGGAGACCCAGTACTTC. It translates to CSAGLTGRETQYF. Here the chain combines TRBV20-1 and TRBJ2-5; D gene: possibly TRBD2, on 5 matching bases. Looking up the germline V gene (reference sequence) yields CDR1 DFQATT and CDR2 SNEGSKA. Spanning cysteine to phenylalanine, the CDR3 consists of 13 amino acids. Kept here is only the CDR3 DNA, which spans 39 bases and is read in frame from base 1. At the junction V is shortened by 5 bases and J by 5 bases, with 15 bases in between.